This entry lists 9 T cell receptor beta chains sequenced from one sample in a study of shared clonotypes between healthy human individuals. Profiling relied on immunoSEQ multiplex PCR, and the TCRdb table lists in-frame clones only, not all of them. The table lists a few million clones, 90% to 95% of them singletons. The sequenced sample was naive CD4+ T cells from PBMCs. The sample's subset: CD45RA+ positively selected. The origin of the receptors is a man between 18 and 35 years old in good health. Some clones in this sample may be carry-over from other donors' samples.

The rearrangement links TRBV10-3 to TRBJ2-3; TRBD2 aligns across 11 bases. The germline CDR1 and CDR2 sequences are ENHRY and SYGVKD. Unmatched junction bases numbered 4, after V lost 6 bases and J lost 2 bases. The CDR3 is 15 amino acids. The CDR3 sequence: CAIRSGLAVTDTQYF. The CDR3 DNA reads as TGTGCCATCAGATCGGGACTAGCGGTCACAGATACGCAGTATTTT.

The chain uses TRBV28 and TRBJ2-2; D remains ambiguous. The CDR3 spans 12 residues. V gave up 10 bases and J gave up 4 bases, with 10 bases separating them. CDR1 and CDR2 (germline): MDHEN, SYDVKM. The CDR3 here is CAISPFTGELFF. CDR3 bases: TGTGCCATCTCACCCTTCACCGGGGAGCTGTTTTTT.

The chain combines TRBV28 with TRBJ1-4; 7 positions match TRBD1. The CDR3 loop spans 14 amino acids. CDR1 is MDHEN and CDR2 is SYDVKM in the germline V gene. The V gene end was trimmed by 6 bases and the J gene end by 4 bases; junction bases not matched to a gene: 5. CDR3 DNA: TGTGCCAGCAGACGACAGGGCGGTAATGAAAAACTGTTTTTT. It encodes CASRRQGGNEKLFF.

J is TRBJ1-4 and V is TRBV11-2; D unclear. Trimming took 6 bases from V and 6 from J, leaving 14 bases between them. Germline assignment: CDR1 SGHAT and CDR2 FQNNGV. The CDR3 has 14 amino acids. CDR3 sequence reads: CASRKAEVYEKLFF. For the CDR3, the DNA is TGTGCCAGCAGAAAGGCGGAGGTCTATGAAAAACTGTTTTTT.

This clone was seen repeatedly, ten times or more. The chain couples TRBV27 to TRBJ2-5, with 7 positions matching TRBD1. Germline CDR1 reads MNHEY; CDR2 reads SMNVEV (reference sequence). The CDR3 length is 19 residues. The V gene end was trimmed by 4 bases and the J gene end by 0 bases; junction bases not matched to a gene: 17. Written as DNA, the CDR3 is TGTGCCAGCAGTTCCATATACCTCCGACAGGGTAGTCACCAAGAGACCCAGTACTTC. Translation gives CASSSIYLRQGSHQETQYF.

CDR3 nucleotides: TGTGCCAGCAGGAAGGACAGGGCGGATATCTACGAGCAGTACTTC. Residues: CASRKDRADIYEQYF. The gene calls are TRBV2 and TRBJ2-7; 8 nucleotides match TRBD1. The CDR3 totals 15 residues. After removal of 6 bases from V and 3 bases from J, the junction contained 10 bases not matched to a gene. Germline CDR1 is SNHLY and CDR2 is FYNNEI.

This chain connects TRBV9 to TRBJ2-7; 11 nucleotides match TRBD2. J was trimmed by 3 bases and V by 4 bases; bases with no gene match: 6. Germline lookup yields CDR1 SGDLS and CDR2 YYNGEE. The CDR3 covers 15 residues. CDR3 amino acids: CASSPGTSGYYEQYF. CDR3 DNA sequence: TGTGCCAGCAGCCCCGGGACTAGCGGCTACTACGAGCAGTACTTC.

The V gene is TRBV2, the J gene TRBJ2-5, with D possibly TRBD1 on 6 matching bases. This CDR3 region has 12 residues. The V and J ends lost 7 bases and 4 bases respectively, with 10 bases between them. Germline V gene sequence: CDR1 SNHLY, CDR2 FYNNEI. The chain's CDR3 is CASNKQGETQYF. CDR3 DNA: TGTGCCAGCAATAAACAGGGAGAGACCCAGTACTTC. Looking up the rest from reference TRBV2 and TRBJ2-5 gives the full variable domain: EPEVTQTPSHQVTQMGQEVILRCVPISNHLYFYWYRQILGQKVEFLVSFYNNEISEKSEIFDDQFSVERPDGSNFTLKIRSTKLEDSAMYFCASNKQGETQYFGPGTRLLVL.

The chain links TRBV6-6 to TRBJ2-7, with D possibly being TRBD1 (6 bases). V gave up 6 bases and J gave up 3 bases, with 12 bases separating them. Germline CDR1 and CDR2: MNHNY and SVGAGI (reference sequence). The CDR3 sequence is 13 residues long. CDR3 nucleotides: TGTGCCAGCAGAAAGGGACACCTCTACGAGCAGTACTTC. Protein: CASRKGHLYEQYF.